Shown below are 3 T cell receptor beta chains from a single sample sequenced in a study of T-cell reconstitution after alpha-beta-depleted transplantation in children. Construction of the TCRbeta library involved unique molecular identifiers. TCRdb itself ran the PCR reads through MiXCR, one entry per CDR3 protein. The sample yields about 870,000 distinct CDR3 sequences, roughly 15% seen once. The sequencing here drew on PBMCs, mostly from graft donor cells, taken 360 days after TCRalphabeta/CD19-depleted stem cell transplant. Receptors were obtained from a male patient younger than 18 who had a stem cell transplant for acute lymphoblastic leukemia, so the T cells may come from the graft donor.

V usage is TRBV5-5 and J usage is TRBJ2-7; D is uncertain. The V end was cut by 4 bases, the J end by 0 bases, with 14 bases between. The CDR3 is made up of 15 amino acids. Per the germline V gene, CDR1 is SGHKS and CDR2 is YYEKEE (reference sequence). CDR3 in amino acids: CASSRPRAFSYEQYF. The CDR3 DNA sequence: TGTGCCAGCAGCCGGCCGCGTGCTTTCTCCTACGAGCAGTACTTC.

The CDR3 DNA follows: TGTGCCAGCAGCTTAGGGTACATAGACTACGAGCAGTACTTC. It codes for CASSLGYIDYEQYF. The V gene is TRBV7-2, the J gene TRBJ2-7, with unresolved D. Germline loops: CDR1 SGHTA, CDR2 FQGNSA. The CDR3 runs to 14 residues. Between the trimmed V and J ends, which lost 1 base and 3 bases, there was a span of 10 bases.

The V gene is TRBV5-1, the J gene TRBJ2-2; 8 bases are shared with TRBD1. This CDR3 spans 14 amino acids. With 3 bases clipped from V and 8 bases from J, the junction kept 6 bases outside the gene matches. Germline values: CDR1 SGHRS, CDR2 YFSETQ. In nucleotides, the CDR3 is TGCGCCAGCAGCTACGAAGGACAGGGAGGGGAGCTGTTTTTT. Its protein is CASSYEGQGGELFF.